The 23 T cell receptor beta chains presented below share a single source sample, sequenced in a study of T cell repertoires in cytomegalovirus infection (dated by TCRdb to between 2019 and 2020). This sample was sequenced with an Illumina HiSeq 1500. TCRdb handled the public reads itself, with Q25 trimming in fastp and clone calling in MiXCR, and kept productive beta chains. Identical CDR3 proteins give one entry, which carries the most common genes and DNA. The sample table records around 450,000 distinct CDR3 sequences; roughly 10% of these occur just once. Roughly 10% of the sample is taken by the ten largest. Material: PBMCs. The receptors derive from a human donor in good health (CMV status not recorded). Some clones in this sample may be carry-over from other donors' samples.

This clonotype was counted between two and nine times. The chain carries TRBV9 and TRBJ2-3, with 8 bases that match TRBD2. The CDR3 is 16 residues long. Trimming took 4 bases from V and 5 from J; bases not matched to a gene: 12. Per germline, CDR1 SGDLS and CDR2 YYNGEE. Here the CDR3 reads CASSPSGGQGGDTQYF. The CDR3 bases are TGTGCCAGCAGCCCATCGGGGGGGCAGGGAGGAGATACGCAGTATTTT.

This clonotype was counted at least ten times. The chain employs TRBV6-6 and TRBJ1-2; D call uncertain. V was cut by 0 bases and J by 0 bases, with 8 bases left in between. CDR3 length equals 15 residues. CDR1 MNHNY and CDR2 SVGAGI come from the germline V gene (reference sequence). For the CDR3, the DNA is TGTGCCAGCAGTTACTCGAGGCAGTCTAACTATGGCTACACCTTC. This sequence encodes CASSYSRQSNYGYTF.

The CDR3, as DNA: TGTGCCAGCAGTAAACACGGGACAGCTTTCACAGATACGCAGTATTTT. Residues: CASSKHGTAFTDTQYF. V and J are TRBV12-3 or TRBV12-4 and TRBJ2-3; 7 positions agree with TRBD1. V lost 5 bases, J lost 2 bases, and 10 bases stayed unmatched. CDR3 length: 16 amino acids.

V is TRBV4-2 and J is TRBJ1-1; 8 positions agree with TRBD1. CDR1 and CDR2 from the germline V gene are LGHNA and YNFKEQ. V gave up 3 bases and J gave up 5 bases; unmatched junction bases: 5. The CDR3 has 14 residues. CDR3 in DNA: TGTGCCAGCAGCCATGGACAGGGAAGGACTGAAGCTTTCTTT. Amino acid sequence: CASSHGQGRTEAFF.

This clonotype was counted ten times or more. This chain connects TRBV7-9 to TRBJ2-3; D not resolved. The CDR3 has 15 amino acids. V was trimmed by 1 base and J by 2 bases, leaving 10 bases between them. Germline CDR1 SEHNR, CDR2 FQNEAQ (reference sequence). For the CDR3, the DNA is TGTGCCAGCAGCTTAGATCTTCGTCTCACAGATACGCAGTATTTT. This gives the protein CASSLDLRLTDTQYF. The full variable domain, rest sourced from reference TRBV7-9 and TRBJ2-3, is DTGVSQNPRHKITKRGQNVTFRCDPISEHNRLYWYRQTLGQGPEFLTYFQNEAQLEKSRLLSDRFSAERPKGSFSTLEIQRTEQGDSAMYLCASSLDLRLTDTQYFGPGTRLTVL.

V gene TRBV20-1 combines with J gene TRBJ1-3; TRBD1 is a possible D gene (6 bases). The CDR3 is 15 residues long. Germline CDR1 is DFQATT and CDR2 is SNEGSKA (reference sequence). V was trimmed by 6 bases and J by 0 bases, leaving 15 bases between them. CDR3 sequence: CSAQGPPGSGNTIYF. The CDR3 coding sequence is TGCAGTGCACAGGGACCCCCAGGCTCTGGAAACACCATATATTTT.

This clonotype was seen many times. The J gene is TRBJ2-6, the V gene TRBV10-3, with D unclear. In germline, CDR1 is ENHRY, CDR2 SYGVKD. Trimming shortened V by 2 bases and J by 2 bases, and 7 bases separated the two germline ends. CDR3 length: 15 amino acids. The CDR3 nucleotides read TGTGCCATCAGTGAGAGGGAAACTGGGGCCAACGTCCTGACTTTC. Translating it yields CAISERETGANVLTF.

This clonotype was seen at least ten times. This chain uses TRBV12-3 or TRBV12-4 with TRBJ2-3; TRBD1 might be the D (6 bases). V was clipped by 3 bases and J by 6 bases, with 7 bases between them. CDR3 length equals 12 residues. CDR3 region: CASSFRGDTQYF. For the CDR3, the DNA is TGTGCCAGCAGTTTTAGGGGGGATACGCAGTATTTT.

There are many counts of this clonotype. CDR3 protein: CASSRIGTSEYNEQFF. The CDR3 region has the DNA TGTGCCAGCAGCCGAATCGGGACTAGCGAATACAATGAGCAGTTCTTC. This chain links TRBV7-9 with TRBJ2-1; 10 bases align to TRBD2. Unmatched junction bases numbered 8, after V lost 5 bases and J lost 4 bases. There are 16 residues in the CDR3. Germline V gene lookup returns CDR1 SEHNR and CDR2 FQNEAQ (reference sequence).

In its sample, this clonotype was seen many times. The chain links TRBV28 to TRBJ2-7; 9 positions agree with TRBD2. With 3 bases clipped from V and 5 bases from J, the junction kept 26 bases outside the gene matches. Germline CDR1 is MDHEN and CDR2 is SYDVKM. There are 21 residues in the CDR3. The CDR3 spells CASSFPPIMASGRLLLDEQYF. As DNA, the CDR3 is TGTGCCAGCAGTTTCCCTCCAATCATGGCCAGCGGGAGGCTTTTGCTGGACGAGCAGTACTTC.

Ten or more counts support this clonotype. The chain has TRBV29-1 and TRBJ2-2, with 8 bases aligning to TRBD2. This CDR3 is 15 amino acids long. Germline assignment: CDR1 SQVTM and CDR2 ANQGSEA. J was trimmed by 4 bases and V by 2 bases; bases with no gene match: 6. The CDR3, as DNA: TGCAGCGTTGAACCGCGGGGGGATACCACCGGGGAGCTGTTTTTT. Protein sequence: CSVEPRGDTTGELFF.

The chain carries TRBV6-5 and TRBJ2-6; D not resolved. The CDR3 length is 15 residues. Between the trimmed V and J ends, which lost 6 bases and 0 bases, there was a span of 9 bases. The germline V gene encodes CDR1 MNHEY and CDR2 SVGAGI. The CDR3, as DNA: TGTGCCAGCAGCCCTTCCCTCTCTGGGGCCAACGTCCTGACTTTC. As protein: CASSPSLSGANVLTF.

This clonotype has at least ten counts. This chain joins TRBV6-5 and TRBJ1-2; 7 bases fit TRBD1. V trimming: 0 bases; J trimming: 6 bases; junction bases outside the gene matches: 10. From germline, CDR1 is MNHEY and CDR2 SVGAGI. CDR3 length: 16 amino acids. CDR3 DNA: TGTGCCAGCAGTTACTCGACCCCTGGACAGGTTGATGGCTACACCTTC. Its protein is CASSYSTPGQVDGYTF.

The sample holds a few counts of this clonotype. V usage is TRBV6-1 and J usage is TRBJ2-1, with 7 bases that match TRBD2. Germline V gives CDR1 MNHNS, CDR2 SASEGT. V shed 5 bases and J 6 bases; nucleotides not matched to a gene: 10. CDR3 length: 15 residues. CDR3 nucleotide sequence: TGTGCCAGCAGTCGGGGACTAACTACACTCAATGAGCAGTTCTTC. It codes for CASSRGLTTLNEQFF.

The table lists this clonotype with many counts. This chain uses TRBV7-8 with TRBJ2-1, with 8 bases identical to TRBD2. V was clipped by 0 bases and J by 10 bases; unmatched bases: 11. CDR3 length: 16 residues. The germline gives CDR1 SGHVS, CDR2 FQNEAQ. CDR3 sequence reads: CASSLALRGGAGEQFF. CDR3 sequence (DNA): TGTGCCAGCAGCTTAGCCCTCCGGGGGGGGGCAGGAGAGCAGTTCTTC.

This clonotype was picked up a small number of times. The chain has TRBV19 and TRBJ1-2; TRBD1 is a possible D gene (5 bases). CDR1 LNHDA and CDR2 SQIVND come from the germline V gene (reference sequence). The CDR3 runs 14 residues. Trimming removed 7 bases at V and 6 bases at J, with 18 bases between. The DNA for the CDR3 is TGTGCCAGTAATGAGGGGTCGGCGAGGGATGGCTACACCTTC. Amino acid sequence: CASNEGSARDGYTF.

This clonotype was recorded many times. The rearrangement links TRBV6-5 to TRBJ2-5, with D perhaps matching TRBD1 (5 bases). CDR3 length equals 14 residues. V was shortened by 0 bases and J by 4 bases, with 9 bases between the two germline ends. Germline V gene sequence: CDR1 MNHEY, CDR2 SVGAGI. This CDR3 reads CASSYSGQGETQYF. The CDR3 DNA is TGTGCCAGCAGTTACTCAGGGCAGGGAGAGACCCAGTACTTC.

In this sample, this clonotype turned up many times. J is TRBJ2-1 and V is TRBV29-1; D is uncertain. The CDR3 is 12 amino acids. Per the germline V gene, CDR1 is SQVTM and CDR2 is ANQGSEA. Trimming removed 5 bases from V and 3 bases from J, with 8 bases in between. DNA of the CDR3: TGCAGCGTTCTTACTAACTACAATGAGCAGTTCTTC. It yields the protein CSVLTNYNEQFF.

This clonotype was recorded at least ten times. The chain links TRBV3-1 to TRBJ2-1, with D perhaps matching TRBD1 (5 bases). Trimming pared 2 bases from V and 10 bases from J, leaving 9 bases between. The CDR3 has 12 residues. Germline V lookup: CDR1 LGHDT, CDR2 YNNKEL (reference sequence). CDR3 amino acids: CASSQFPGEQFF. For the CDR3, the DNA is TGTGCCAGCAGCCAATTTCCAGGGGAGCAGTTCTTC.

In its sample, this clonotype was seen many times. This rearrangement joins TRBV4-1 to TRBJ2-1; D possibly corresponds to TRBD2 (6 bases). The V gene lost 1 base and the J gene lost 6 bases, with 13 bases spanning the gap. CDR3 length: 15 residues. Germline CDR1 reads MGHRA; CDR2 reads YSYEKL. Written as DNA, the CDR3 is TGCGCCAGCAGCCAAGTTCCGGGAGTAGGCAATGAGCAGTTCTTC. Translated: CASSQVPGVGNEQFF.

This chain joins TRBV20-1 and TRBJ2-5; 11 nucleotides match TRBD2. V was pared by 1 base and J by 2 bases, with 6 bases of the junction left unmatched. The CDR3 loop spans 16 amino acids. Germline CDR1 and CDR2: DFQATT and SNEGSKA (reference sequence). The CDR3 region has the DNA TGCAGTGCTAGAGGGAGGGGGACTAGCGGACAAGAGACCCAGTACTTC. Amino acid sequence: CSARGRGTSGQETQYF.

In this sample, this clonotype turned up a few times. The rearrangement uses TRBV29-1 and TRBJ1-2, with D possibly being TRBD1 (6 bases). The germline V and J ends were trimmed by 4 bases and 3 bases, with 15 bases remaining between them. The CDR3 consists of 14 residues. The V gene's germline CDR1 is SQVTM and CDR2 ANQGSEA. CDR3 nucleotide sequence: TGCAGCGTTGCCAAACGACAGGCGTACTATGGCTACACCTTC. It specifies CSVAKRQAYYGYTF.

This clonotype was recorded many times. The rearrangement uses TRBV6-2 or TRBV6-3 and TRBJ2-3; 8 nucleotides align to TRBD2. The V segment lost 0 bases and the J segment 1 base; nucleotides outside the gene matches: 12. The CDR3 loop spans 19 amino acids. The germline V gene encodes CDR1 MNHEY and CDR2 SVGEGT. CDR3 residues: CASSYSRVGAGDRTDTQYF. CDR3 bases: TGTGCCAGCAGTTACTCTAGGGTAGGAGCGGGGGACCGCACAGATACGCAGTATTTT.